This entry lists 32 T cell receptor beta chains sequenced from one sample in a study of spatial heterogeneity in lung cancer. Time point reported: sample taken at primary tumor resection. Sequencing was performed on whole RNA extracted from tumor and nontumor lung tissue, or from frozen PBMC, and the material was left unsorted. MiXCR was run by TCRdb on the 5' RACE reads, yielding one entry per CDR3 protein. The table lists 45,000 or so distinct CDR3 sequences, about 10% of them singletons, with about 43% in the top ten. Sequencing was performed on PBMCs, taken at surgery. The receptor source for this set is a female donor with early-stage non-small cell lung cancer.

This clonotype was counted only a few times. The chain joins TRBV3-1 to TRBJ1-6; unclear D gene. Trimming removed 0 bases at V and 7 bases at J, with 10 bases between. In germline, CDR1 is LGHDT, CDR2 YNNKEL (reference sequence). The CDR3 spans 15 residues. The CDR3 DNA follows: TGTGCCAGCAGCCAAGACGCAGGAACCAATTCACCCCTCCACTTT. This translates into CASSQDAGTNSPLHF.

This clonotype turned up a few times. The chain uses TRBV6-6 and TRBJ2-5; D not certain. V gave up 4 bases and J gave up 5 bases, with 5 bases separating them. This CDR3 is 11 amino acids long. Germline V gene data show CDR1 as MNHNY and CDR2 as SVGAGI (reference sequence). CDR3 residues: CASSFVETQYF. The DNA for the CDR3 is TGTGCCAGCAGTTTTGTCGAGACCCAGTACTTC.

This clonotype was seen a handful of times. The chain combines TRBV6-2 or TRBV6-3 with TRBJ2-5; 8 positions agree with TRBD1. CDR1 and CDR2 from the germline V gene are MNHEY and SVGEGT. The CDR3 has 15 amino acids. The trim removed 6 bases at V and 4 bases at J, leaving 10 bases unmatched. Here the CDR3 reads CASRVRDRGRETQYF. In nucleotides, the CDR3 is TGTGCCAGCAGGGTACGAGACAGGGGAAGAGAGACCCAGTACTTC.

This rearrangement joins TRBV4-3 to TRBJ1-6; no clear D gene. Germline V gene sequence: CDR1 LGHNA, CDR2 YSLEER. V lost 0 bases and J lost 4, with 10 bases in between. The CDR3 has 16 residues. DNA for the CDR3: TGCGCCAGCAGCCAAGATCTTGGCCTTTATAATTCACCCCTCCACTTT. The encoded protein is CASSQDLGLYNSPLHF.

The rearrangement joins TRBV19 to TRBJ1-2; D may be TRBD1 (6 bases). V lost 5 bases to trimming and J lost 8 bases, with 18 bases between them. Germline V gene lookup returns CDR1 LNHDA and CDR2 SQIVND (reference sequence). The CDR3 runs 14 residues. CDR3 in amino acids: CASSEDRLNWGYTF. The CDR3 nucleotides read TGTGCCAGTAGTGAAGACAGGCTCAACTGGGGCTACACCTTC.

A few counts support this clonotype. This chain joins TRBV27 and TRBJ2-1; D might be TRBD2 (5 bases). V dropped 2 bases and J dropped 3 bases, with 8 bases sitting between them. The V gene's germline CDR1 is MNHEY and CDR2 SMNVEV (reference sequence). This CDR3 is built from 14 residues. This CDR3 reads CASSLLASYNEQFF. The CDR3 DNA reads as TGTGCCAGCAGTTTACTAGCTAGCTACAATGAGCAGTTCTTC.

The chain links TRBV7-7 to TRBJ2-2; 9 bases map to TRBD1. Germline values: CDR1 SSHAT, CDR2 FNYEAQ (reference sequence). The V and J ends lost 4 bases and 3 bases, in that order; junction bases with no gene match: 3. The CDR3 is 15 residues long. The DNA for the CDR3 is TGTGCCAGCAGCTCTGGGACAGGGCACACCGGGGAGCTGTTTTTT. It specifies CASSSGTGHTGELFF.

This clonotype was detected ten times or more. This chain's CDR3 is CASSTGTHHGYTF. The CDR3 nucleotides are TGTGCCAGCAGCACCGGGACACACCATGGCTACACCTTC. The chain couples TRBV6-5 to TRBJ1-2; D may be TRBD1 (6 bases). This CDR3 is built from 13 residues. CDR1 and CDR2 (germline): MNHEY, SVGAGI. Trimming took 6 bases from V and 6 from J, leaving 14 bases between them.

This clonotype was seen more than once but under ten times. The chain recombines TRBV7-8 with TRBJ2-1; TRBD2 matches 7 bases. Germline-derived CDR1 and CDR2 are SGHVS and FQNEAQ. J gave up 5 bases and V 4 bases, and 8 bases lay outside the gene matches. The CDR3 contains 15 residues. The CDR3 loop reads CASSSVGRDHNEQFF. CDR3 coding DNA: TGTGCCAGCAGCTCCGTGGGGAGGGATCACAATGAGCAGTTCTTC.

The chain combines TRBV5-4 with TRBJ2-5, with 8 positions matching TRBD1. This CDR3 has 14 amino acids. V lost 3 bases to trimming and J lost 5 bases; unmatched junction nucleotides: 6. The germline V gene encodes CDR1 SGHNT and CDR2 YYREEE (reference sequence). The CDR3 reads CASSSRGLRETQYF. In nucleotides, the CDR3 is TGTGCCAGCAGCTCCAGGGGGCTTAGGGAGACCCAGTACTTC.

J is TRBJ2-5 and V is TRBV5-1; D is uncertain. V was cut by 0 bases and J by 2 bases, with 17 bases left in between. Per germline, CDR1 SGHRS and CDR2 YFSETQ. The CDR3 loop spans 17 amino acids. CDR3 in DNA: TGCGCCAGCAGCTTGGGCGGCCGGTTGGGATTACAAGAGACCCAGTACTTC. This codes for CASSLGGRLGLQETQYF.

This clonotype is termed medium-sized. The chain links TRBV5-1 to TRBJ2-1; D is unclear. V lost 4 bases and J 2 bases, leaving 16 bases between the germline ends. The germline gives CDR1 SGHRS, CDR2 YFSETQ. CDR3 length: 16 amino acids. DNA for the CDR3: TGCGCCAGCAGCGCCCGAGGCAGCCCAGCCTACAATGAGCAGTTCTTC. It is translated as CASSARGSPAYNEQFF.

This clonotype was counted ten times or more. This chain connects TRBV9 to TRBJ1-2, with D perhaps TRBD1 (5 bases). The CDR3 extends over 17 amino acids. The germline V gene encodes CDR1 SGDLS and CDR2 YYNGEE. Trimming took 0 bases from V and 3 from J, leaving 18 bases between them. CDR3 in DNA: TGTGCCAGCAGCGTAGAGCCAGGGCCAATATCGGACTATGGCTACACCTTC. This sequence encodes CASSVEPGPISDYGYTF. The entire variable domain, with the rest obtained from reference TRBV9 and TRBJ1-2, is as follows: DSGVTQTPKHLITATGQRVTLRCSPRSGDLSVYWYQQSLDQGLQFLIQYYNGEERAKGNILERFSAQQFPDLHSELNLSSLELGDSALYFCASSVEPGPISDYGYTFGSGTRLTVV.

This clonotype was recorded many times. CDR3 sequence reads: CASSDSFNEQFF. In DNA, the CDR3 is TGTGCCAGCAGTGATTCTTTCAATGAGCAGTTCTTC. This rearrangement joins TRBV2 to TRBJ2-1; no clear D. Trimming removed 3 bases from V and 6 bases from J, with 6 bases in between. The CDR3 loop spans 12 amino acids. Germline values: CDR1 SNHLY, CDR2 FYNNEI. Combining the CDR3 with reference TRBV2 and TRBJ2-1 gives the whole variable domain EPEVTQTPSHQVTQMGQEVILRCVPISNHLYFYWYRQILGQKVEFLVSFYNNEISEKSEIFDDQFSVERPDGSNFTLKIRSTKLEDSAMYFCASSDSFNEQFFGPGTRLTVL.

This clonotype was observed a handful of times. The CDR3 protein is CASSLVGHQPQHF. The CDR3 coding sequence is TGTGCCAGCAGCCTGGTTGGGCATCAGCCCCAGCATTTT. This chain connects TRBV6-5 to TRBJ1-5; D is uncertain. Between the trimmed V and J ends, which lost 6 bases and 5 bases, there was a span of 11 bases. From germline, CDR1 is MNHEY and CDR2 SVGAGI. The CDR3 is 13 residues long.

The V and J genes are TRBV5-1 and TRBJ2-5, with 16 bases lining up with TRBD2. Germline loops: CDR1 SGHRS, CDR2 YFSETQ. The CDR3 loop spans 18 amino acids. V was pared by 3 bases and J by 1 base, with 6 bases of the junction left unmatched. The CDR3 sequence: CASSSSGTSGGVQETQYF. CDR3 bases: TGCGCCAGCAGCTCCTCCGGGACTAGCGGGGGGGTCCAAGAGACCCAGTACTTC. Looking up the rest from reference TRBV5-1 and TRBJ2-5 gives the full variable domain: KAGVTQTPRYLIKTRGQQVTLSCSPISGHRSVSWYQQTPGQGLQFLFEYFSETQRNKGNFPGRFSGRQFSNSRSEMNVSTLELGDSALYLCASSSSGTSGGVQETQYFGPGTRLLVL.

This clonotype occurred a few times. This rearrangement joins TRBV12-3 or TRBV12-4 to TRBJ2-2; TRBD2 matches 7 bases. V was clipped by 7 bases and J by 4 bases; unmatched bases: 3. The CDR3 has 13 residues. The CDR3 DNA reads TGTGCCAGCAAAGCGGGGTCCACCGGGGAGCTGTTTTTT. This codes for CASKAGSTGELFF.

The chain is built from TRBV7-6 and TRBJ1-1; D gene ambiguous. Trimming took 5 bases from V and 2 from J, leaving 9 bases between them. Germline V gene data show CDR1 as SGHVS and CDR2 as FNYEAQ. The CDR3 has 13 residues. CDR3 coding DNA: TGTGCCAGCAGCGCCGACACAAACACTGAAGCTTTCTTT. Its translation is CASSADTNTEAFF.

The table lists this clonotype with many counts. V usage is TRBV19 and J usage is TRBJ2-7; no definite D call. The CDR3 sequence is 15 residues long. Deletions cut 3 bases from V and 3 bases from J, with 15 bases between. Germline values: CDR1 LNHDA, CDR2 SQIVND (reference sequence). The CDR3, as DNA: TGTGCCAGTAGTATTACCGGCGACGTCCACTACGAGCAGTACTTC. Its protein is CASSITGDVHYEQYF.

The chain recombines TRBV19 with TRBJ2-2, with D unresolved. V was shortened by 6 bases and J by 5 bases, with 10 bases between the two germline ends. Germline CDR1 LNHDA, CDR2 SQIVND (reference sequence). The CDR3 length is 13 residues. The CDR3 region has the DNA TGTGCCAGTAGGAACCTAATAACCGGGGAGCTGTTTTTT. Translation gives CASRNLITGELFF.

This clonotype was counted between two and nine times. The genes are TRBV30 and TRBJ1-2; D may be TRBD1 (5 bases). This CDR3 comprises 14 residues. V was cut by 2 bases and J by 2 bases, with 12 bases left in between. Germline CDR1 and CDR2: GTSNPN and SVGIG (reference sequence). The CDR3 bases are TGTGCCTGGAGTCGGACCGACAGCAACTATGGCTACACCTTC. Translation gives CAWSRTDSNYGYTF.

This rearrangement joins TRBV10-3 to TRBJ1-1, with 8 bases that match TRBD1. After removal of 3 bases from V and 5 bases from J, the junction contained 5 bases not matched to a gene. The CDR3 runs 14 residues. CDR1 and CDR2 from the germline V gene are ENHRY and SYGVKD. The chain's CDR3 is CAISDGQGSTEAFF. The CDR3 nucleotides are TGTGCCATCAGTGATGGACAGGGTAGTACTGAAGCTTTCTTT.

This clonotype was seen ten or more times. The rearrangement uses TRBV19 and TRBJ2-5; 9 bases are shared with TRBD1. The CDR3 is 14 residues long. Per germline, CDR1 LNHDA and CDR2 SQIVND (reference sequence). J was trimmed by 2 bases and V by 6 bases; bases with no gene match: 4. The CDR3 DNA reads as TGTGCCAGTAGCCAAGACAGGGGGCAAGAGACCCAGTACTTC. Amino acids: CASSQDRGQETQYF.

The rearrangement joins TRBV7-9 to TRBJ2-5, with D tentatively TRBD2 (6 bases). Trimming left V 2 bases short and J 1 base short, with 14 bases between. The germline V gene encodes CDR1 SEHNR and CDR2 FQNEAQ (reference sequence). This CDR3 has 16 residues. CDR3 sequence (DNA): TGTGCCAGCAGCTTAATGGGGGACTGGCCCCAAGAGACCCAGTACTTC. Translating gives CASSLMGDWPQETQYF.

This clonotype was seen repeatedly, ten times or more. V and J are TRBV20-1 and TRBJ2-1, with D possibly being TRBD2 (5 bases). Trimming left V 5 bases short and J 4 bases short, with 15 bases between. The CDR3 runs to 14 residues. Looked up from germline, CDR1 is DFQATT and CDR2 is SNEGSKA (reference sequence). CDR3 region: CSAVGLPVYNEQFF. The DNA of the CDR3 is TGCAGTGCTGTTGGACTTCCAGTTTACAATGAGCAGTTCTTC.

This clonotype has just a few counts. This sequence joins TRBV6-1 and TRBJ2-2; D call uncertain. This CDR3 is 14 amino acids long. Germline CDR1 reads MNHNS; CDR2 reads SASEGT. V gave up 4 bases and J gave up 4 bases, with 10 bases separating them. For the CDR3, the DNA is TGTGCCAGCAGTGCCCCACACCTCACCGGGGAGCTGTTTTTT. It is translated as CASSAPHLTGELFF.

In its sample, this clonotype was seen a few times. The rearrangement uses TRBV11-2 and TRBJ2-5; tentatively, D is TRBD2 (5 bases). V shed 0 bases and J shed 10 bases, with 12 bases lying between them. This CDR3 contains 13 residues. Germline CDR1 SGHAT, CDR2 FQNNGV. CDR3 in DNA: TGTGCCAGCAGCTTAGAAGAGTACAGCGGCCAGTACTTC. Protein product: CASSLEEYSGQYF.

This clonotype came up a few times. CDR3 sequence reads: CASSSPADRGYADTQYF. The CDR3 nucleotides are TGTGCCAGCAGTTCACCCGCCGACAGGGGGTACGCAGATACGCAGTATTTT. The V gene is TRBV6-5, the J gene TRBJ2-3, with 9 bases that match TRBD1. Germline V lookup: CDR1 MNHEY, CDR2 SVGAGI. This CDR3 has 17 amino acids. With 4 bases clipped from V and 4 bases from J, the junction kept 12 bases outside the gene matches.

The V and J genes are TRBV19 and TRBJ2-3, with D unresolved. Trimming stripped 3 bases from V and 5 bases from J, with 12 bases between. Germline CDR1 is LNHDA and CDR2 is SQIVND (reference sequence). The CDR3 is 14 residues long. The CDR3 DNA reads TGTGCCAGTAGTATTTTCTCCGGGCAAGATACGCAGTATTTT. It encodes CASSIFSGQDTQYF.

This clonotype has at least ten counts. The chain couples TRBV5-1 to TRBJ2-7, with D hard to call. Per germline, CDR1 SGHRS and CDR2 YFSETQ. Trimming shortened V by 4 bases and J by 7 bases, and 21 bases separated the two germline ends. This CDR3 comprises 15 residues. CDR3 loop: CASSLGPGPRLEQYF. CDR3 in DNA: TGCGCCAGCAGCCTCGGGCCAGGACCTCGGCTAGAGCAGTACTTC.

This clonotype showed up just a few times. The chain has TRBV5-1 and TRBJ1-1; no clear D gene. Per germline, CDR1 SGHRS and CDR2 YFSETQ. This CDR3 spans 14 amino acids. The germline V and J ends were trimmed by 4 bases and 1 base, with 11 bases remaining between them. The DNA of the CDR3 is TGCGCCAGCAGCATTGACGACGCGAACACTGAAGCTTTCTTT. It translates to CASSIDDANTEAFF.

The V and J genes are TRBV11-2 and TRBJ2-2, with D tentatively TRBD1 (6 bases). The CDR3 extends over 13 amino acids. CDR1 SGHAT and CDR2 FQNNGV come from the germline V gene. Trimming removed 3 bases from V and 5 bases from J, with 7 bases in between. The CDR3: CASSFTGTGELFF. CDR3 DNA: TGTGCCAGCAGCTTTACAGGGACCGGGGAGCTGTTTTTT.